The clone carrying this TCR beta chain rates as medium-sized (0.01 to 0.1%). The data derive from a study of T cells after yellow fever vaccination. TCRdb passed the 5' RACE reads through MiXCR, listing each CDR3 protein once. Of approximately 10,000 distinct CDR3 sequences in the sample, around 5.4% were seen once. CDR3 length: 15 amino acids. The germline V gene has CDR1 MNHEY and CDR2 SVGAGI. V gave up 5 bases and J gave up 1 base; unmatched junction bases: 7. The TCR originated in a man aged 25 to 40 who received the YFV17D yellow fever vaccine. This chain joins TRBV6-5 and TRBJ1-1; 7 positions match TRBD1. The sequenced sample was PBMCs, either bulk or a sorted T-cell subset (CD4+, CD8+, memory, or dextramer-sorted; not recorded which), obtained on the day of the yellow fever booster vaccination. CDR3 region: CASSNRQGKNTEAFF. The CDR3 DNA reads TGTGCCAGCAGTAACCGACAGGGTAAGAACACTGAAGCTTTCTTT.